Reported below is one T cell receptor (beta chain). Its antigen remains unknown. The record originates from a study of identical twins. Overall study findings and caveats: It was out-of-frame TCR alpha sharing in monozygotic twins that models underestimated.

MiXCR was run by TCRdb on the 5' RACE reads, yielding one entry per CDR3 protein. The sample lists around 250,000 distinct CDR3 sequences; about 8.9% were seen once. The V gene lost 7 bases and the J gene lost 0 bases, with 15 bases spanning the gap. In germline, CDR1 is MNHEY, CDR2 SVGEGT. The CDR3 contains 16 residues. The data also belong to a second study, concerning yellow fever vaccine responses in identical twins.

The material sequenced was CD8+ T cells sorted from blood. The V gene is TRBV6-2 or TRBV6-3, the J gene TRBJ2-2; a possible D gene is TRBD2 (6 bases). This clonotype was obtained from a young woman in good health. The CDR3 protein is CASTLGREPNTGELFF. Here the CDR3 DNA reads TGTGCCAGCACCCTCGGGCGGGAACCGAACACCGGGGAGCTGTTTTTT.